This is a list of T cell receptor beta chains from one sample in a study of graft-versus-host responses after intestinal transplantation. These TCRs are of unknown antigen specificity. Here immunoSEQ multiplex PCR was the method, and the copy in TCRdb shows in-frame clones only, minus some. The sample contains about 26,000 clones, roughly 82% of which appear only once. The specimen was unstimulated CD4+ T cells sorted from spleen or lymph node cells, collected before intestinal transplant. These receptor sequences come from a human donor who received an intestinal transplant. The CDR3 runs from the conserved cysteine through the conserved F or W. A D gene is named only where the DNA matches it firmly. Size is stated for part of the rows, as once, few or many counts, or as a class when the clone is expanded.

cdr3_aa cdr3_nt d_call j_call clone_size v_call
CAIRTQDKEGIYEQYF TGTGCCATCAGAACCCAGGACAAGGAGGGCATCTACGAGCAGTACTTC NA TRBJ2-7 few TRBV10-3
CASSLEGKGSQSKGYTF TGCGCCAGCAGCTTGGAGGGGAAGGGGTCGCAATCCAAAGGCTACACCTTC NA TRBJ1-2 NA TRBV5-1
CASSPSSGSSYNEQFF TGTGCCAGCAGTCCTTCTAGCGGGAGTTCCTACAATGAGCAGTTCTTC TRBD2 TRBJ2-1 few TRBV28
CASSVKSVGYEQYF TGTGCCAGCAGCGTTAAATCTGTCGGCTACGAGCAGTACTTC NA TRBJ2-7 NA TRBV9
CASSERSYTDTQYF TGTGCCAGCAGTGAAAGATCATACACAGATACGCAGTATTTT NA TRBJ2-3 NA TRBV6-1
CASASPAILAKNIQYF TGTGCCAGCGCTTCCCCGGCGATCCTGGCCAAAAACATTCAGTACTTC NA TRBJ2-4 NA TRBV5-5
CASNWASTQHF TGTGCCAGCAATTGGGCCTCAACCCAGCATTTT NA TRBJ1-5 NA TRBV6-1
CASSFPSSNEQFF TGTGCCAGCAGTTTTCCTTCTAGTAATGAGCAGTTCTTC NA TRBJ2-1 NA TRBV28
CSGMGRTVWDTDTQYF TGCAGCGGCATGGGACGGACCGTGTGGGACACAGATACGCAGTATTTT NA TRBJ2-3 NA TRBV29-1
CSARSGNEQYF TGCAGTGCTAGATCCGGGAACGAGCAGTACTTC NA TRBJ2-7 NA TRBV20-1
CASSLGHKSYEQYF TGTGCCAGCAGCTTAGGACACAAATCCTACGAGCAGTACTTC NA TRBJ2-7 NA TRBV11-3
CASSPGLAGDEQYF TGTGCCAGCAGCCCAGGACTAGCGGGAGACGAGCAGTACTTC TRBD2 TRBJ2-7 NA TRBV7-3
CASSESGTQETQYF TGTGCCAGCAGCGAAAGCGGAACCCAAGAGACCCAGTACTTC NA TRBJ2-5 NA TRBV7-6
CASRAASGMSGQFF TGTGCCAGCAGGGCGGCTAGCGGGATGTCGGGGCAGTTCTTC TRBD2 TRBJ2-1 NA TRBV5-4
CASSVGLAGATDTQYF TGTGCCAGCAGCGTGGGACTAGCGGGCGCCACAGATACGCAGTATTTT TRBD2 TRBJ2-3 NA TRBV5-8
CASGPSFGGVYNEQFF TGTGCTAGTGGGCCCTCCTTCGGGGGGGTCTACAATGAGCAGTTCTTC TRBD2 TRBJ2-1 NA TRBV12-5
CASSPPKRGLGTDTQYF TGTGCCAGCTCACCACCGAAACGGGGTTTGGGGACAGATACGCAGTATTTT NA TRBJ2-3 NA TRBV18
CASSLAGTGDGYTF TGTGCCAGCAGCTTGGCCGGGACAGGGGATGGCTACACCTTC TRBD1 TRBJ1-2 NA TRBV5-4
CASSPRTSGRVRNEQFF TGTGCCAGCAGTCCCAGGACTAGCGGGAGGGTAAGGAATGAGCAGTTCTTC TRBD2 TRBJ2-1 NA TRBV28
CASSPPGRNNQPQHF TGTGCCAGCAGCCCCCCGGGACGTAACAATCAGCCCCAGCATTTT NA TRBJ1-5 once TRBV9
CSAFRNTEAFF TGCAGTGCATTCAGGAACACTGAAGCTTTCTTT NA TRBJ1-1 NA TRBV20-1
CARRSFAADEQFF TGTGCCAGACGTAGTTTTGCGGCTGATGAGCAGTTCTTC NA TRBJ2-1 NA TRBV28
CASSQGPLLGLDEQFF TGTGCCAGCAGCCAAGGCCCCCTACTAGGTCTCGATGAGCAGTTCTTC NA TRBJ2-1 NA TRBV14
CASSVQVGNTEAFF TGTGCCAGCAGCGTACAGGTGGGAAACACTGAAGCTTTCTTT NA TRBJ1-1 NA TRBV9
CASSSGAGAGLYEQYF TGTGCCAGCAGCTCCGGGGCGGGGGCAGGACTTTACGAGCAGTACTTC NA TRBJ2-7 NA TRBV28
CAISDSSVGARGSGYTF TGTGCCATCAGTGACTCATCCGTCGGGGCTAGAGGGAGTGGCTACACCTTC NA TRBJ1-2 NA TRBV10-3
CASSLALIVTTSSNEQFF TGCGCCAGCAGCTTGGCTCTCATAGTTACGACGTCGAGCAATGAGCAGTTCTTC NA TRBJ2-1 NA TRBV5-1
CASSSTALNYEQYF TGTGCCAGCAGCTCAACGGCCTTAAACTACGAGCAGTACTTC NA TRBJ2-7 NA TRBV11-2
CASSLPTEYGYTF TGTGCCAGCAGTCTTCCCACAGAATATGGCTACACCTTC NA TRBJ1-2 NA TRBV6-5
CASSVNLAGEYNEQFF TGTGCCAGCAGCGTAAACCTAGCGGGGGAATACAATGAGCAGTTCTTC TRBD2 TRBJ2-1 NA TRBV9
CASSTPSGQGTAFF TGTGCCAGCAGCACCCCTTCCGGACAGGGCACGGCTTTCTTT TRBD1 TRBJ1-1 NA TRBV28
CASSLAGDPETQYF TGCGCCAGCAGCTTGGCTGGGGACCCAGAGACCCAGTACTTC NA TRBJ2-5 NA TRBV5-1
CASSLAGGPTDTQYF TGTGCCAGCAGCTTAGCGGGGGGGCCGACAGATACGCAGTATTTT TRBD2 TRBJ2-3 NA TRBV11-2
CASSIAEIQETQYF TGTGCCAGCAGCATAGCGGAGATCCAAGAGACCCAGTACTTC NA TRBJ2-5 NA TRBV5-4
CASSLGQGDDYGYTF TGCGCCAGCAGCTTGGGACAGGGGGACGACTATGGCTACACCTTC TRBD1 TRBJ1-2 NA TRBV5-1
CATSRDGAGGLAEQFF TGTGCCACCAGCAGAGATGGAGCGGGAGGGTTAGCTGAGCAGTTCTTC TRBD2 TRBJ2-1 NA TRBV15